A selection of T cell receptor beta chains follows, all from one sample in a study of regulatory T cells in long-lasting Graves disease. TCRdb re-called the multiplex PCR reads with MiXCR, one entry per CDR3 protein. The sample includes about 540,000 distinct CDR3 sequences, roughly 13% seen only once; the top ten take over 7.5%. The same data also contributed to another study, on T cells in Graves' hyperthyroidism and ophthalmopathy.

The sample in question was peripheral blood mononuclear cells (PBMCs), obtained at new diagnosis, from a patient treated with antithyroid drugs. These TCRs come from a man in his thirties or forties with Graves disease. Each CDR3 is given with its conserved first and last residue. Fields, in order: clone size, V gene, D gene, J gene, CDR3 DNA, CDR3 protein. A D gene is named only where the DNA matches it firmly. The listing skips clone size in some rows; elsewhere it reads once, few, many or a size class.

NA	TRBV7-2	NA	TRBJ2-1	TGTGCCAGCAGCCGCGGCCAGCGGCTAAGTGGGCAGTTCTTC	CASSRGQRLSGQFF
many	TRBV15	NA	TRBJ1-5	TGTGCCACCAGCAGAGATCAGTTTAATCAGCCCCAGCATTTT	CATSRDQFNQPQHF
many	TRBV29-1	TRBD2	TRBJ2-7	TGCAGCGTTGAAACGCTCACTAGCGGGAGGACCTACGAGCAGTACTTC	CSVETLTSGRTYEQYF
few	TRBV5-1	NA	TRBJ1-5	TGCGCCAGCAGCTTGGAGGGCCTTTTCGGCAATCAGCCCCAGCATTTT	CASSLEGLFGNQPQHF
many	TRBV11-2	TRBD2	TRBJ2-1	TGTGCCAGCAGCTTGGGGACTAGCGGGCCTCAGTTCTTC	CASSLGTSGPQFF
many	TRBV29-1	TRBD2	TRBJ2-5	TGCAGCGTTGTCGGGGCGGGAGATTTTACCGAGACCCAGTACTTC	CSVVGAGDFTETQYF
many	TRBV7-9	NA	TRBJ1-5	TGTGCCAGCAGCTTAGGGGGATCGGGCAATCAGCCCCAGCATTTT	CASSLGGSGNQPQHF
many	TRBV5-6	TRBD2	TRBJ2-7	TGTGCCAGCAGCTTGGGGGCGGGAGGAACCTACGAGCAGTACTTC	CASSLGAGGTYEQYF
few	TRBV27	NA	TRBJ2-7	TGTGCCAGCAGTCCTTTCGTATCCTCCCTCTACGAGCAGTACTTC	CASSPFVSSLYEQYF
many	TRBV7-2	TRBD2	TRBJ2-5	TGTGCCAGCAGCTTATTAAGCGGGAGCCTCCAAGAGACCCAGTACTTC	CASSLLSGSLQETQYF
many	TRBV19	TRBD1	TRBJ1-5	TGTGCCAGTAAGCCGGGACAGGATCGACAGCCCCAGCATTTT	CASKPGQDRQPQHF
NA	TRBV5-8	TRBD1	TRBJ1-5	TGTGCCAGCAGCTTGGGACAGGGGGATTTTGGTCAGCCCCAGCATTTT	CASSLGQGDFGQPQHF
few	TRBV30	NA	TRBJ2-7	TGTGCCTGGAGTGAAGGACAATCCTACGAGCAGTACTTC	CAWSEGQSYEQYF
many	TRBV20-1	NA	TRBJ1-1	TGCAGTGTCCGAGTGAACACTGAAGCTTTCTTT	CSVRVNTEAFF
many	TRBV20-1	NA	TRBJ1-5	TGCAGTGCTAGAGAGGGCGGGGGGCGCCAGCAGCCCCAGCATTTT	CSAREGGGRQQPQHF
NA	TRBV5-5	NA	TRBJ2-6	TGTGCCAGCAGCCAAGACGTAGAGACCTCTGGGGCCAACGTCCTGACTTTC	CASSQDVETSGANVLTF
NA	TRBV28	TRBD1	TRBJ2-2	TGTGCCAGCAGCCCGACAGGGGGCGCCGGGGAGCTGTTTTTT	CASSPTGGAGELFF
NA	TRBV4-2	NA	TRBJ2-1	TGTGCCAGCAGCCAAGGGATAGGGCCCCCCTACAATGAGCAGTTCTTC	CASSQGIGPPYNEQFF
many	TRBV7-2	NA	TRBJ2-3	TGTGCCAGCAGCCCTAGGACGGGGACAGATACGCAGTATTTT	CASSPRTGTDTQYF
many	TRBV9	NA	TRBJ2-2	TGTGCCAGCAGCAGACGGTGGGAGCTGTTTTTT	CASSRRWELFF
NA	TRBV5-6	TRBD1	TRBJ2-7	TGTGCCAGCAGCTTAAGGCGGGACAGGGTAGGCGACGAGCAGTACTTC	CASSLRRDRVGDEQYF
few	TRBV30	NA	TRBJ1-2	TGTGCCTGGACACCGGGGGGGCCCTCTGGCTACACCTTC	CAWTPGGPSGYTF
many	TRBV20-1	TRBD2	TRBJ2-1	TGCAGTGCTACCGGGAGGGGGCAGTTCTTC	CSATGRGQFF
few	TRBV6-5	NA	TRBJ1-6	TGTGCCAGCAGTTACTCCTCCCGATCACCCCTCCACTTT	CASSYSSRSPLHF
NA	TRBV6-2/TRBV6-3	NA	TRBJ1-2	TGTGCCACCACTATATGGGGCGGGGGCTACACCTTC	CATTIWGGGYTF
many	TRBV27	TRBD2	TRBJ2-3	TGTGCCAGCAGTACCCGGACTAGCGGGAGGGATACGCAGTATTTT	CASSTRTSGRDTQYF
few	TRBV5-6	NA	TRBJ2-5	TGTGCCAGCAGCTTCAGGGGACGGACCCTCCAAGAGACCCAGTACTTC	CASSFRGRTLQETQYF
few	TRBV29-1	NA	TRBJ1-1	TGCAGCGTTGGGGGGAAAGCTTTCTTT	CSVGGKAFF
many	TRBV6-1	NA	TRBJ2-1	TGTGCCAGCAGAGAAGAAGCGGGTAGCTTCCATGAGCAGTTCTTC	CASREEAGSFHEQFF
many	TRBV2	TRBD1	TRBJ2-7	TGTGCCAGCAGCGGGACAGGGAAAGGGTACGAGCAGTACTTC	CASSGTGKGYEQYF
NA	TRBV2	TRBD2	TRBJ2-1	TGTGCCAGCTTCCGGGACTATATGAACAATGAGCAGTTCTTC	CASFRDYMNNEQFF
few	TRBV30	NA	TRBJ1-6	TGTGCCTGGAGGAGGGCCCAGGTTCTTAATTCACCCCTCCACTTT	CAWRRAQVLNSPLHF
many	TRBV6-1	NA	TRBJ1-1	TGTGCCAGCAGACCGGGATTCCGGGGGACTGAAGCTTTCTTT	CASRPGFRGTEAFF
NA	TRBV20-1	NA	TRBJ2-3	TGCAGTGCCCCTCAGGGCCCTGGGGCAGATACGCAGTATTTT	CSAPQGPGADTQYF
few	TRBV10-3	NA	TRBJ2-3	TGTGCCATCAGTGAGTCGGGAGCGGTTGCCACAGATACGCAGTATTTT	CAISESGAVATDTQYF
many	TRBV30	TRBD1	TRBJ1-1	TGTGCCTGGAGTCGGGGACAGGGTTTGGGAAACACTGAAGCTTTCTTT	CAWSRGQGLGNTEAFF
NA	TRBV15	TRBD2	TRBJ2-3	TGTGCCACCAGCAGAGGGACTAGTGAAACAGATACGCAGTATTTT	CATSRGTSETDTQYF
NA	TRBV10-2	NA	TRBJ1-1	TGCGCCAGCAGTGAGGCGGGCCCGAAGGCTGAAGCTTTCTTT	CASSEAGPKAEAFF
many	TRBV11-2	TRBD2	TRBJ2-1	TGTGCCAGCAGTCCCCCGGGGGGCTCCTACAATGAGCAGTTCTTC	CASSPPGGSYNEQFF
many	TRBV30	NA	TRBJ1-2	TGTGCCTGGGGCCGGGCAGCCGGCTACACCTTC	CAWGRAAGYTF
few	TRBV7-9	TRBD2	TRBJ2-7	TGTGCCAGCAGTCCCCCCGGGACTAGCCTTCACGAGCAGTACTTC	CASSPPGTSLHEQYF
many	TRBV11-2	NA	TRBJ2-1	TGTGCCAGCAGCTTCGGCCAGGGGAATGAGCAGTTCTTC	CASSFGQGNEQFF
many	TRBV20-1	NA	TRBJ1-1	TGCAGTGGTCAAGGGGCGACTGAAGCTTTCTTT	CSGQGATEAFF
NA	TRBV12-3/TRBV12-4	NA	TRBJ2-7	TGTGCCAGCAGAGTGGGAGGTACCGAGCAGTACTTC	CASRVGGTEQYF
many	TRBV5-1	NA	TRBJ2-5	TGCGCCAGCAGCTTGGAGGCGGTGAAAGAGACCCAGTACTTC	CASSLEAVKETQYF
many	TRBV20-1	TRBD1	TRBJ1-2	TGCAGTGCTAGAAGGACAGGGGCCCTGGGTTACTACACCTTC	CSARRTGALGYYTF
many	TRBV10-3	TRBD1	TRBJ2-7	TGTGCCATCGGACAGGGGGATTTCTACGAGCAGTACTTC	CAIGQGDFYEQYF
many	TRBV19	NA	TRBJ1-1	TGTGCCAGTAGTGTAGAAGGAACTGAAGCTTTCTTT	CASSVEGTEAFF
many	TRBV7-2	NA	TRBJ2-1	TGTGCCAGCAGCCCAAATGGAAATGAGCAGTTCTTC	CASSPNGNEQFF
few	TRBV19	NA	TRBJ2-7	TGTGCCAGTAGTAAAGGGACGGCGACCTACGAGCAGTACTTC	CASSKGTATYEQYF
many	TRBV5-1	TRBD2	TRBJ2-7	TGCGCCAGCAGCCTTCCGACTAGCGGCAACTCCTACGAGCAGTACTTC	CASSLPTSGNSYEQYF
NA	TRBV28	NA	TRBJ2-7	TGTGCCAGCAGTCCCGGGACGGAACTACGGTCGTACTTC	CASSPGTELRSYF
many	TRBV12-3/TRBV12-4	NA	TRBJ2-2	TGTGCCAGCAGTTTAGGGTGGGGGACGAACACCGGGGAGCTGTTTTTT	CASSLGWGTNTGELFF